Listed here are 24 T cell receptor beta chains from one sample, sequenced in a study of blood T cell repertoires in COVID-19. Clones were sequenced by immunoSEQ multiplex PCR, and TCRdb holds only the in-frame ones, with some missing. Counted here are just under 300,000 clones, approximately 86% occurring once; the ten biggest clones make up 1% to 1.5%. Sequencing used peripheral blood. Every receptor here comes from an older man with acute or convalescent COVID-19.

The J gene is TRBJ1-5, the V gene TRBV6-5; D remains ambiguous. The CDR3 has 15 residues. Germline values: CDR1 MNHEY, CDR2 SVGAGI. V was pared by 5 bases and J by 2 bases, with 13 bases between. CDR3 DNA: TGTGCCAGCAGTAACCCAGGTATCGGCAATCAGCCCCAGCATTTT. Its protein product is CASSNPGIGNQPQHF.

V and J are TRBV25-1 and TRBJ1-5, with a tentative D call TRBD1 (6 bases). Deletions cut 1 base from V and 5 bases from J, with 12 bases between. Germline V gene sequence: CDR1 MGHDK, CDR2 SYGVNS. The CDR3 extends over 15 amino acids. CDR3 nucleotides: TGTGCCAGCAGTGAATTGGGGGGGCCGGATCAGCCCCAGCATTTT. It encodes CASSELGGPDQPQHF.

The chain is built from TRBV3-1 (or the pseudogene TRBV3-2) and TRBJ2-1, with 9 bases matching TRBD2. The J segment lost 4 bases and the V segment lost 8 bases, leaving 6 bases of the junction unmatched. The CDR3 spans 14 residues. Germline V gene sequence: CDR1 LGHDT, CDR2 YNNKEL (reference sequence). The CDR3 loop reads CASSLSGGYNEQFF. CDR3 coding DNA: TGTGCCAGCTCCCTTAGCGGGGGTTACAATGAGCAGTTCTTC.

This chain joins TRBV9 and TRBJ2-2; TRBD1 matches 7 bases. Germline V gene data show CDR1 as SGDLS and CDR2 as YYNGEE. V shed 4 bases and J 4 bases; nucleotides not matched to a gene: 4. This CDR3 comprises 14 residues. The CDR3 coding sequence is TGTGCCAGCAGCCCGACAGGGAGCACCGGGGAGCTGTTTTTT. Its protein product is CASSPTGSTGELFF. Combining the CDR3 with reference TRBV9 and TRBJ2-2 gives the whole variable domain DSGVTQTPKHLITATGQRVTLRCSPRSGDLSVYWYQQSLDQGLQFLIQYYNGEERAKGNILERFSAQQFPDLHSELNLSSLELGDSALYFCASSPTGSTGELFFGEGSRLTVL.

The chain couples TRBV11-2 to TRBJ2-7; D is uncertain. Germline values: CDR1 SGHAT, CDR2 FQNNGV. The CDR3 is made up of 13 amino acids. V lost 5 bases to trimming and J lost 4 bases, with 12 bases between them. CDR3 amino acids: CASSALAGYEQYF. CDR3 nucleotide sequence: TGTGCCAGCAGCGCGCTCGCAGGTTACGAGCAGTACTTC.

This chain joins TRBV28 and TRBJ2-1; 11 nucleotides align to TRBD2. Germline-derived CDR1 and CDR2 are MDHEN and SYDVKM. The CDR3 sequence is 14 residues long. V lost 7 bases and J lost 6; bases outside the gene matches: 5. This CDR3 reads CASISGRALNEQFF. The CDR3 nucleotides are TGTGCCAGCATTAGCGGGAGGGCCCTCAATGAGCAGTTCTTC.

In this sample, this clone turned up once. The chain carries TRBV4-1 and TRBJ1-1; D perhaps matches TRBD1 (5 bases). The CDR3 contains 14 residues. The germline V gene encodes CDR1 MGHRA and CDR2 YSYEKL. V shed 4 bases and J shed 0 bases, with 9 bases lying between them. The DNA for the CDR3 is TGCGCCAGCAGCCGGACACAGCTGAACACTGAAGCTTTCTTT. Translated, it gives CASSRTQLNTEAFF.

This sequence joins TRBV11-2 and TRBJ2-7; D is perhaps TRBD2 (6 bases). The CDR3 has 15 amino acids. V dropped 5 bases and J dropped 0 bases, with 14 bases sitting between them. Germline V gene lookup returns CDR1 SGHAT and CDR2 FQNNGV. This CDR3 is CASSPVGGTSYEQYF. The CDR3 nucleotides read TGTGCCAGCAGCCCCGTCGGGGGAACCTCCTACGAGCAGTACTTC.

V gene TRBV12-3 or TRBV12-4 combines with J gene TRBJ1-1; 8 positions match TRBD1. The CDR3 runs 13 residues. The trim removed 8 bases at V and 5 bases at J, leaving 7 bases unmatched. The CDR3 is CASARQGITEAFF. The CDR3 region has the DNA TGTGCCAGCGCAAGACAGGGGATTACTGAAGCTTTCTTT.

In this sample, this clone turned up once. CDR3 DNA sequence: TGTGCCAGCAGACTGGGACAAACGAACACTGAAGCTTTCTTT. It translates to CASRLGQTNTEAFF. The chain combines TRBV6-5 with TRBJ1-1; D perhaps matches TRBD1 (6 bases). In germline, CDR1 is MNHEY, CDR2 SVGAGI. Trimming cost V 6 bases and J 1 base, with 12 bases left between them. The CDR3 length is 14 residues.

The chain combines TRBV9 with TRBJ2-5; 7 bases are a match to TRBD2. The CDR3 runs 15 residues. Per the germline V gene, CDR1 is SGDLS and CDR2 is YYNGEE. Unmatched junction bases numbered 4, after V lost 0 bases and J lost 2 bases. CDR3 in amino acids: CASSVETSVQETQYF. The DNA of the CDR3 is TGTGCCAGCAGCGTAGAAACTAGCGTACAAGAGACCCAGTACTTC.

V and J are TRBV7-2 and TRBJ1-1; 7 nucleotides align to TRBD1. This CDR3 has 16 residues. Per germline, CDR1 SGHTA and CDR2 FQGNSA. Unmatched junction bases numbered 9, after V lost 0 bases and J lost 5 bases. In nucleotides, the CDR3 is TGTGCCAGCAGCTTAGCCCTGAGGGGGCCTTGGACTGAAGCTTTCTTT. This codes for CASSLALRGPWTEAFF.

The chain is built from TRBV6-2 or TRBV6-3 and TRBJ1-5; possibly TRBD1 for D (6 bases). The V end was cut by 4 bases, the J end by 2 bases, with 9 bases between. CDR3 length equals 14 residues. Germline V lookup: CDR1 MNHEY, CDR2 SVGEGT. DNA of the CDR3: TGTGCCAGCAGTTTCGGGGGGCGCAATCAGCCCCAGCATTTT. This translates into CASSFGGRNQPQHF.

This clone was picked up one time. The gene calls are TRBV5-4 and TRBJ2-5, with TRBD2 as a possible D gene (5 bases). The germline V and J ends were trimmed by 4 bases and 4 bases, with 14 bases remaining between them. Germline CDR1 reads SGHNT; CDR2 reads YYREEE (reference sequence). The CDR3 has 14 amino acids. The CDR3 sequence: CASSRDGIRETQYF. In DNA form, the CDR3 reads TGTGCCAGCAGCCGGGATGGGATAAGAGAGACCCAGTACTTC.

This chain joins TRBV3-1 (or the pseudogene TRBV3-2) and TRBJ2-5; D is perhaps TRBD2 (6 bases). This CDR3 contains 16 residues. Trimming left V 0 bases short and J 0 bases short, with 11 bases between. Germline values: CDR1 LGHDT, CDR2 YNNKEL (reference sequence). The CDR3, as DNA: TGTGCCAGCAGCCAAGATGACACGGGGGACCAAGAGACCCAGTACTTC. Translated: CASSQDDTGDQETQYF.

The gene calls are TRBV18 and TRBJ2-7; TRBD2 matches at 11 bases. The germline V gene encodes CDR1 KGHSH and CDR2 LQKENI. The CDR3 contains 17 residues. V lost 3 bases to trimming and J lost 4 bases; unmatched junction nucleotides: 11. The CDR3 sequence: CASSPTSGRTQSYEQYF. The CDR3 nucleotides are TGTGCCAGCTCACCTACTAGCGGGAGAACCCAATCTTACGAGCAGTACTTC.

This chain joins TRBV10-3 and TRBJ2-7; the D gene is possibly TRBD1 (7 bases). The CDR3 sequence is 14 residues long. Germline assignment: CDR1 ENHRY and CDR2 SYGVKD. Trimming shortened V by 4 bases and J by 2 bases, and 12 bases separated the two germline ends. CDR3 nucleotides: TGTGCCATCAGTGGGACAGGACTAACCTACGAGCAGTACTTC. Protein sequence: CAISGTGLTYEQYF.

The rearrangement uses TRBV3-1 (or the pseudogene TRBV3-2) and TRBJ1-4, with D hard to call. V was trimmed by 5 bases and J by 7 bases, leaving 23 bases between them. In germline, CDR1 is LGHDT, CDR2 YNNKEL (reference sequence). The length of the CDR3 is 17 residues. CDR3 residues: CASSYPGSKSGGEKLFF. The CDR3, as DNA: TGTGCCAGCAGCTATCCGGGATCGAAGTCTGGTGGTGAAAAACTGTTTTTT.

The rearrangement uses TRBV27 and TRBJ2-7, with 8 bases fitting TRBD2. Germline V gene data show CDR1 as MNHEY and CDR2 as SMNVEV (reference sequence). V was pared by 5 bases and J by 2 bases, with 11 bases of the junction left unmatched. The CDR3 loop spans 16 amino acids. CDR3 sequence: CASSVSGTRLAYEQYF. In DNA form, the CDR3 reads TGTGCCAGCAGTGTCTCAGGGACTAGGCTTGCCTACGAGCAGTACTTC.

The chain employs TRBV20-1 and TRBJ2-7, with 7 bases aligning to TRBD2. CDR3 length: 16 residues. The germline CDR1 and CDR2 sequences are DFQATT and SNEGSKA (reference sequence). Germline trimming cut 3 bases from V and 2 bases from J; bases unmatched to any gene: 13. The CDR3 region has the DNA TGCAGTGCTAGTGCCCCCCTAGCGGTGATTACCTACGAGCAGTACTTC. Translating gives CSASAPLAVITYEQYF.

The chain carries TRBV20-1 and TRBJ2-1; 8 bases are a match to TRBD2. CDR1 and CDR2 from the germline V gene are DFQATT and SNEGSKA (reference sequence). The CDR3 has 13 amino acids. Losses at the gene ends were 3 bases for V and 9 bases for J; bases not matched to a gene: 7. CDR3 sequence reads: CSASPGGGTEQFF. The CDR3 DNA sequence: TGCAGTGCTAGTCCCGGGGGGGGGACTGAGCAGTTCTTC.

The chain uses TRBV18 and TRBJ1-5; 7 bases match TRBD1. This CDR3 spans 13 amino acids. The germline CDR1 and CDR2 sequences are KGHSH and LQKENI. J lost 8 bases, V lost 4 bases, and 5 bases had no gene match. As DNA, the CDR3 is TGTGCCAGCTCACAACTCAGGGGGGAGCCCCAGCATTTT. Protein sequence: CASSQLRGEPQHF.

CDR3: CASSQYPGQSEKLFF. The CDR3, as DNA: TGCGCCAGCAGCCAATACCCCGGACAGTCCGAAAAACTGTTTTTT. The gene calls are TRBV4-1 and TRBJ1-4; D may be TRBD1 (6 bases). The germline V and J ends were trimmed by 2 bases and 8 bases, with 15 bases remaining between them. CDR3 length: 15 amino acids. CDR1 is MGHRA and CDR2 is YSYEKL in the germline V gene.

The V gene is TRBV11-2, the J gene TRBJ2-7; TRBD2 matches 7 bases. The CDR3 runs 16 residues. Per the germline V gene, CDR1 is SGHAT and CDR2 is FQNNGV. Unmatched junction bases numbered 10, after V lost 1 base and J lost 4 bases. CDR3 residues: CASSLVWGGLSYEQYF. Written as DNA, the CDR3 is TGTGCCAGCAGCTTAGTATGGGGGGGACTGTCATACGAGCAGTACTTC. The full variable domain, in which reference TRBV11-2 and TRBJ2-7 provide the parts outside the CDR3, is EAGVAQSPRYKIIEKRQSVAFWCNPISGHATLYWYQQILGQGPKLLIQFQNNGVVDDSQLPKDRFSAERLKGVDSTLKIQPAKLEDSAVYLCASSLVWGGLSYEQYFGPGTRLTVT.